The 26 T cell receptor beta chains below all came from one sample that was sequenced in a study of blood T cells in healthy people across ages. For the second PCR, which ran for roughly 7 to 11 cycles, a sample-barcoded 5' primer and a J-beta primer mix were used. MiXCR, run by TCRdb on the 5' RACE reads, gives a single entry per CDR3 protein. Of about 1.6 million distinct CDR3 sequences in the sample, 34% are singletons; the top ten hold around 11%. Sequenced: blood. These receptors were collected from a woman in her twenties or thirties in good health.

This clonotype was seen a few times. This chain connects TRBV12-3 or TRBV12-4 to TRBJ1-1; D remains unclear. V shed 10 bases and J shed 1 base, with 4 bases lying between them. This CDR3 comprises 10 residues. The CDR3 sequence: CATSNTEAFF. The CDR3 coding sequence is TGTGCCACCTCGAACACTGAAGCTTTCTTT.

This clonotype came up a few times. This sequence joins TRBV5-1 and TRBJ2-5; 7 bases are a match to TRBD1. CDR1 is SGHRS, CDR2 YFSETQ, per germline. The V and J ends lost 0 bases and 5 bases, in that order; junction bases with no gene match: 10. The CDR3 extends over 16 amino acids. The CDR3 region has the DNA TGCGCCAGCAGCTTGGCAACAGGGGATAAGGGCGAGACCCAGTACTTC. Translating gives CASSLATGDKGETQYF.

Regarding this clonotype: The junction does not match germline at one end; this may be a read error. The V gene is TRBV7-9, the J gene TRBJ2-1; 14 bases agree with TRBD2. Germline V gives CDR1 SEHNR, CDR2 FQNEAQ (reference sequence). CDR3 length: 19 residues. The DNA for the CDR3 is TGTGCCAACAGCTCCCCGGGACTAGCGGGAGTAGAGTCCTACAATGAGCAGTTCTTC. Protein sequence: CANSSPGLAGVESYNEQFF.

The genes are TRBV9 and TRBJ2-5, with 10 nucleotides matching TRBD2. The CDR3 sequence is 16 residues long. Germline CDR1 reads SGDLS; CDR2 reads YYNGEE. Trimming took 3 bases from V and 2 from J; bases not matched to a gene: 7. The CDR3 nucleotides are TGTGCCAGCAGCGGGTCACTAGCGGGGCGTCAAGAGACCCAGTACTTC. It specifies CASSGSLAGRQETQYF.

V usage is TRBV7-9 and J usage is TRBJ2-3; D possibly corresponds to TRBD1 (5 bases). The germline CDR1 and CDR2 sequences are SEHNR and FQNEAQ (reference sequence). This CDR3 is 15 amino acids long. The V end lost 7 bases, the J end lost 0 bases, and 14 bases lay between the germline ends. As DNA, the CDR3 is TGTGCCAGCACCACCCCGAGACAGAGCACAGATACGCAGTATTTT. Translated, it gives CASTTPRQSTDTQYF.

This chain joins TRBV7-8 and TRBJ2-7; TRBD2 agrees at 7 bases. CDR3 length: 18 amino acids. CDR1 is SGHVS, CDR2 FQNEAQ, per germline. The V gene end was trimmed by 4 bases and the J gene end by 4 bases; junction bases not matched to a gene: 19. The CDR3 DNA reads as TGTGCCAGCAGCTCCCTTAGGGCTCTAGCGGCCAGGCAATACGAGCAGTACTTC. Its protein product is CASSSLRALAARQYEQYF.

The chain couples TRBV7-3 to TRBJ2-3, with TRBD2 matching over 11 bases. Unmatched junction bases numbered 7, after V lost 5 bases and J lost 0 bases. The CDR3 has 17 amino acids. Germline assignment: CDR1 SGHTA and CDR2 FQGTGA. CDR3 region: CASSEIGTSGSTDTQYF. The CDR3 nucleotides read TGTGCCAGCAGCGAAATTGGGACTAGCGGTAGCACAGATACGCAGTATTTT.

This clonotype came up many times. J is TRBJ2-1 and V is TRBV20-1; no clear D. Germline V lookup: CDR1 DFQATT, CDR2 SNEGSKA (reference sequence). This CDR3 has 13 residues. V was clipped by 6 bases and J by 3 bases, with 12 bases between them. CDR3 sequence reads: CSANRPGYNEQFF. Here the CDR3 DNA reads TGCAGTGCCAATCGTCCGGGCTACAATGAGCAGTTCTTC.

V gene TRBV3-1 combines with J gene TRBJ2-5; TRBD1 matches at 9 bases. With 5 bases clipped from V and 6 bases from J, the junction kept 7 bases outside the gene matches. CDR1 LGHDT and CDR2 YNNKEL come from the germline V gene (reference sequence). There are 14 residues in the CDR3. CDR3 bases: TGTGCCAGCAGCACGGGACAGGGAACTAAGACCCAGTACTTC. Translation gives CASSTGQGTKTQYF.

On this clonotype itself: The junction departs from germline at one end; a sequencing error may be responsible. This chain links TRBV11-2 with TRBJ2-3; D might be TRBD2 (6 bases). The CDR3 loop spans 16 amino acids. Germline V CDR1 and CDR2: SGHAT, FQNNGV. CDR3 residues: CASNAALGTSTGTQYF. The CDR3 coding sequence is TGTGCCAGCAACGCCGCGCTCGGAACTAGCACAGGTACGCAGTATTTT.

This clonotype was recorded only once. This chain joins TRBV5-5 and TRBJ1-5; 9 bases are a match to TRBD1. The V gene's germline CDR1 is SGHKS and CDR2 YYEKEE (reference sequence). The CDR3 length is 17 residues. With 3 bases clipped from V and 0 bases from J, the junction kept 7 bases outside the gene matches. The CDR3 sequence: CASSSVPTGGSNQPQHF. The CDR3 bases are TGTGCCAGCAGCTCAGTCCCGACAGGGGGTAGCAATCAGCCCCAGCATTTT.

The chain links TRBV10-3 to TRBJ2-5; TRBD1 aligns across 11 bases. Near its end, the DNA agrees better with TRBJ2-7, so the J call may be wrong. From germline, CDR1 is ENHRY and CDR2 SYGVKD. The CDR3 has 14 residues. The CDR3 sequence: CAIRRGQGDYEQYF. The CDR3 DNA sequence: TGTGCCATCCGGCGGGGACAGGGGGACTACGAGCAGTACTTC.

J is TRBJ2-5 and V is TRBV20-1, with D possibly matching TRBD1 (5 bases). Trimming pared 6 bases from V and 3 bases from J, leaving 11 bases between. Germline CDR1 and CDR2: DFQATT and SNEGSKA (reference sequence). This CDR3 is 12 amino acids long. CDR3 DNA sequence: TGCAGTGCGACGACAGTTAAAGAGACCCAGTACTTC. This codes for CSATTVKETQYF.

The chain has TRBV20-1 and TRBJ2-3; the match to TRBD2 covers 8 bases. J lost 3 bases, V lost 5 bases, and 13 bases had no gene match. The CDR3 runs 16 residues. The germline CDR1 and CDR2 sequences are DFQATT and SNEGSKA (reference sequence). The CDR3 bases are TGCAGTGCTCCAAATCTACTAGCGGAGGGAACAGATACGCAGTATTTT. It translates to CSAPNLLAEGTDTQYF.

This chain uses TRBV28 with TRBJ2-7; D is ambiguous. The CDR3 runs 15 residues. CDR1 is MDHEN and CDR2 is SYDVKM in the germline V gene. V was pared by 4 bases and J by 4 bases, with 17 bases between. Written as DNA, the CDR3 is TGTGCCAGCAGTTACCGCCGGGCGGCTGGGTACGAGCAGTACTTC. It yields the protein CASSYRRAAGYEQYF.

The rearrangement uses TRBV27 and TRBJ1-2; no definite D call. Germline CDR1 and CDR2: MNHEY and SMNVEV (reference sequence). The CDR3 spans 15 residues. V gave up 6 bases and J gave up 2 bases, with 16 bases separating them. CDR3 DNA: TGTGCCAGCAGCCCGCCCGGGGTGGGGAACTATGGCTACACCTTC. Protein: CASSPPGVGNYGYTF.

This clonotype was detected a few times. The V gene is TRBV9, the J gene TRBJ2-5; 11 nucleotides align to TRBD2. Germline loops: CDR1 SGDLS, CDR2 YYNGEE. CDR3 length equals 17 residues. Trimming at V came to 0 bases and at J to 2 bases, leaving 6 bases not matched to a gene. The CDR3 nucleotides read TGTGCCAGCAGCGTAGCCGGGACTAGCGGAGGTCAAGAGACCCAGTACTTC. This gives the protein CASSVAGTSGGQETQYF.

This clonotype was seen ten or more times. The gene calls are TRBV13 and TRBJ2-5; no clear D. Trimming pared 2 bases from V and 1 base from J, leaving 8 bases between. The CDR3 sequence is 14 residues long. Germline V lookup: CDR1 PRHDT, CDR2 FYEKMQ (reference sequence). The chain's CDR3 is CASSLMDGQETQYF. In DNA form, the CDR3 reads TGTGCCAGCAGCTTAATGGACGGCCAAGAGACCCAGTACTTC.

This clonotype came up a few times. This chain connects TRBV30 to TRBJ2-5; 10 bases are shared with TRBD2. The CDR3 has 15 residues. The germline V gene has CDR1 GTSNPN and CDR2 SVGIG (reference sequence). V lost 1 base, J lost 2 bases, and 4 bases stayed unmatched. In DNA, the CDR3 is TGTGCCTGGAGTGGGACTAGCGGCCCACAAGAGACCCAGTACTTC. It codes for CAWSGTSGPQETQYF.

The chain has TRBV27 and TRBJ1-5; D not certain. CDR1 is MNHEY and CDR2 is SMNVEV in the germline V gene (reference sequence). The CDR3 runs 14 residues. Between the trimmed V and J ends, which lost 0 bases and 5 bases, there was a span of 8 bases. CDR3 protein: CASSLSSPDQPQHF. As DNA, the CDR3 is TGTGCCAGCAGTTTATCGAGTCCAGATCAGCCCCAGCATTTT.

This chain uses TRBV7-9 with TRBJ2-1; D not certain. CDR1 and CDR2 (germline): SEHNR, FQNEAQ (reference sequence). This CDR3 spans 13 amino acids. Trimming stripped 6 bases from V and 4 bases from J, with 10 bases between. DNA for the CDR3: TGTGCCAGCAGGACCGCAGGTTACAATGAGCAGTTCTTC. Translated, it gives CASRTAGYNEQFF. Filled out from reference TRBV7-9 and TRBJ2-1, the complete variable domain reads DTGVSQNPRHKITKRGQNVTFRCDPISEHNRLYWYRQTLGQGPEFLTYFQNEAQLEKSRLLSDRFSAERPKGSFSTLEIQRTEQGDSAMYLCASRTAGYNEQFFGPGTRLTVL.

The V call is TRBV7-9, the J call TRBJ2-7; D may be TRBD2 (6 bases). Trimming stripped 4 bases from V and 6 bases from J, with 13 bases between. The CDR3 totals 13 residues. The germline gives CDR1 SEHNR, CDR2 FQNEAQ (reference sequence). CDR3 in DNA: TGTGCCAGCAGCTCCCGGGACTCCGGCGAGCAGTACTTC. Protein product: CASSSRDSGEQYF.

This clonotype was picked up a small number of times. The chain links TRBV20-1 to TRBJ2-1, with D possibly TRBD2 on 6 matching bases. CDR3 length: 15 residues. Between the trimmed V and J ends, which lost 0 bases and 0 bases, there was a span of 9 bases. Germline lookup yields CDR1 DFQATT and CDR2 SNEGSKA (reference sequence). The CDR3 loop reads CSARELARSYNEQFF. The CDR3, as DNA: TGCAGTGCTAGAGAGCTAGCGCGCTCCTACAATGAGCAGTTCTTC.

In DNA, the CDR3 is TGTGCCAGCAGTGACCGCCTTGAGTACACTGAAGCTTTCTTT. This codes for CASSDRLEYTEAFF. This chain joins TRBV6-1 and TRBJ1-1; no clear D. This CDR3 has 14 residues. From germline, CDR1 is MNHNS and CDR2 SASEGT. The ends were cut back, 3 bases at V and 3 bases at J, with 11 bases in the middle.

CDR3 DNA: TGCAGTGCTCCCCTGGCGGGGGGGCCCAACTCCTACAATGAGCAGTTCTTC. This codes for CSAPLAGGPNSYNEQFF. The chain carries TRBV20-1 and TRBJ2-1; 9 bases agree with TRBD2. Germline V gene lookup returns CDR1 DFQATT and CDR2 SNEGSKA (reference sequence). This CDR3 is built from 17 residues. J gave up 0 bases and V 5 bases, and 11 bases lay outside the gene matches.

The chain has TRBV7-9 and TRBJ2-3; tentatively, D is TRBD2 (6 bases). The germline V gene encodes CDR1 SEHNR and CDR2 FQNEAQ (reference sequence). There are 14 residues in the CDR3. V lost 5 bases and J 2 bases, leaving 11 bases between the germline ends. The CDR3 reads CASSQWGVTDTQYF. The CDR3 bases are TGTGCCAGCAGCCAGTGGGGGGTCACAGATACGCAGTATTTT.